The rows below give T cell receptor beta chains drawn from one sample of a study of blood T cell repertoires in COVID-19. Only in-frame clones appear in the TCRdb table, and some are missing; sequencing was by immunoSEQ multiplex PCR. The profile covers 200,000 to 250,000 clones, with roughly 83% appearing a single time and 2% to 2.5% taken by the ten largest. The sample consisted of PBMCs or T cells enriched from blood (not recorded which). Receptors were obtained from a woman in her forties or fifties who had recovered from COVID-19. CDR3s leave out the opening cysteine and the closing phenylalanine or tryptophan. Clone size is stated in some rows and not others, as once, few, many or a class when expanded.

j_gene,abundance,v_gene,CDR3aa
TRBJ2-1,once,TRBV13,ASSFLAGGFSYNEQF
TRBJ2-1,-,TRBV11-3,ASSPGGPPGDNEQF
TRBJ2-1,-,TRBV7-2,ASSLGDPGGLLYNEQF
TRBJ1-2,-,TRBV4-3,ASSQVTGARYGYT
TRBJ2-1,-,TRBV9,ASSALTGGYNEQF
TRBJ1-6,-,TRBV12-3/TRBV12-4,ASSPASRTLH
TRBJ2-1,-,TRBV5-1,ASSWTSGGGPNEQF
TRBJ2-1,-,TRBV4-2,ASSQDRNEQF
TRBJ2-2,-,TRBV4-1,ASSQQRLAGGRVDTGELF
TRBJ2-7,-,TRBV19,ASISRDTKYEQY
TRBJ1-6,once,TRBV7-2,ASSLADGQGANSPLH
TRBJ2-7,-,TRBV13,ASSEDQGYEQY
TRBJ2-1,-,TRBV5-1,ASSFGLAGVVNEQF
TRBJ1-5,-,TRBV28,ASTPMGAPNQPQH
TRBJ1-2,-,TRBV6-5,ASRGDTTNYGYT
TRBJ2-5,-,TRBV15,ATSRDSQTQY
TRBJ2-1,-,TRBV19,ASSILQASGTYNEQF
TRBJ1-2,-,TRBV2,ASRTDRYGYT
TRBJ1-2,-,TRBV7-2,ASSNPGQGRYDYT
TRBJ2-2,-,TRBV19,ASNLGGRVSGELF
TRBJ1-2,once,TRBV7-9,ASSLIDGGPNYGYT
TRBJ2-4,few,TRBV15,ATSRDPTGGNIQY
TRBJ1-6,-,TRBV27,ASNWQGADSPLH
TRBJ2-7,-,TRBV21-1,ASSKVLGLAGNYEQY
TRBJ2-5,-,TRBV7-7,ASSLARGQETQY
TRBJ2-7,-,TRBV13,ASSLDRDPYEQY
TRBJ1-1,-,TRBV19,ASSIDREMNTEAF
TRBJ2-2,once,TRBV6-4,ASSGPEQNTGELF
TRBJ1-3,-,TRBV19,ASSFESSGNTIY
TRBJ2-7,few,TRBV18,ASSPRSGSYEQY
TRBJ2-7,-,TRBV7-9,ASSLGPQQY
TRBJ1-2,-,TRBV10-1,ASSESANYGYT
TRBJ1-2,once,TRBV19,ASSNRGQGVVYGYT
TRBJ2-5,once,TRBV28,ASRKDRGPETQY
TRBJ1-1,once,TRBV7-9,ASSLSVEAF
TRBJ1-2,-,TRBV4-2,ASSQVGQGDYGYT
TRBJ2-7,-,TRBV7-2,ASSFQIGQGVHEQY
TRBJ2-7,-,TRBV19,ASSPQGQVSYEQY
TRBJ2-7,-,TRBV11-2,ASSLVVSGYEQY
TRBJ2-5,-,TRBV18,ASQNSFQETQY
TRBJ2-1,-,TRBV24-1,ATRVEIYYNEQF
TRBJ2-2,-,TRBV9,ASSPRLVNTGELF
TRBJ2-2,-,TRBV7-9,ASTPLGVFYGELF
TRBJ1-5,few,TRBV30,AWSNTGAQPQH
TRBJ2-5,-,TRBV6-5,ASRVYRGGAETQY
TRBJ2-7,-,TRBV21-1,ASSNDTPYEQY
TRBJ2-1,-,TRBV15,ATSRGSGGPSSYNEQF
TRBJ2-7,-,TRBV6-5,ASSLRESNEQY
TRBJ1-2,-,TRBV7-2,ASSPSGGAKGYT
TRBJ2-2,-,TRBV5-1,ASMWEGQSTGELF
TRBJ1-2,-,TRBV12-3/TRBV12-4,ASSVTDYGYT
TRBJ1-6,-,TRBV19,ASTPLSSYNSPLH
TRBJ1-1,-,TRBV6-5,ASSSGRVGNTEAF
TRBJ2-5,-,TRBV2,ATDLARSQETQY
TRBJ2-3,-,TRBV18,ASSIGTGPDTQY
TRBJ2-5,-,TRBV4-1,ASSQEVSGQETQY
TRBJ1-1,-,TRBV18,ASSPPTGGITEAF
TRBJ1-5,-,TRBV7-9,ASSLGEQLPQH
TRBJ2-7,-,TRBV7-9,ASSFRGGPFYEQY
TRBJ1-5,-,TRBV4-3,ASSLRTGEQPQH